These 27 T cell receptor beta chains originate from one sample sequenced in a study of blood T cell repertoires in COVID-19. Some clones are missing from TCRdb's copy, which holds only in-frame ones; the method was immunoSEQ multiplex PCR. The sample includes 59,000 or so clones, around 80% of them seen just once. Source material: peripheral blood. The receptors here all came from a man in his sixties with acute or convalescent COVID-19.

In DNA, the CDR3 is TGTGCCAGCAGAGGGACAAACAGGGAGCATGGCTACACCTTC. Translated, it gives CASRGTNREHGYTF. The rearrangement joins TRBV9 to TRBJ1-2; tentatively, D is TRBD1 (6 bases). V lost 5 bases to trimming and J lost 6 bases, with 17 bases between them. This CDR3 region has 14 residues. Germline lookup yields CDR1 SGDLS and CDR2 YYNGEE.

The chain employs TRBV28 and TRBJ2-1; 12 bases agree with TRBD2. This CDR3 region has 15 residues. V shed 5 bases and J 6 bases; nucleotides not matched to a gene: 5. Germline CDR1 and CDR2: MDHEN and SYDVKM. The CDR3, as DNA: TGTGCCAGCAGTCTAGCGGGAGGGCCCTTCAATGAGCAGTTCTTC. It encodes CASSLAGGPFNEQFF. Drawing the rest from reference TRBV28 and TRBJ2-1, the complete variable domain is DVKVTQSSRYLVKRTGEKVFLECVQDMDHENMFWYRQDPGLGLRLIYFSYDVKMKEKGDIPEGYSVSREKKERFSLILESASTNQTSMYLCASSLAGGPFNEQFFGPGTRLTVL.

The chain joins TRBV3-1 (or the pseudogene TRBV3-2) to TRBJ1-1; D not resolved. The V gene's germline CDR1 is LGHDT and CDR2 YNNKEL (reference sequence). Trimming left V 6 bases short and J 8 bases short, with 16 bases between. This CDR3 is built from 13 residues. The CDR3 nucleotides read TGTGCCAGCAGTCCGGCCCGAGCGATCGAAGCTTTCTTT. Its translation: CASSPARAIEAFF.

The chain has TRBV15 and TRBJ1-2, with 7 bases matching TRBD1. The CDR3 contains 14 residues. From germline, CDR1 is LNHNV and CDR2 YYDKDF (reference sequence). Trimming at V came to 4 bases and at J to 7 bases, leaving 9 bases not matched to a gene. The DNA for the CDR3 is TGTGCCACCAGCACCTTCGAGGGGGCGGGTGGCTACACCTTC. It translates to CATSTFEGAGGYTF.

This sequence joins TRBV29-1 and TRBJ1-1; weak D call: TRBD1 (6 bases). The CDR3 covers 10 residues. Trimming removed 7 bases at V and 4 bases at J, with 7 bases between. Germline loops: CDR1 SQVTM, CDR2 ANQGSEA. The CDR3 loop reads CSGGGTEAFF. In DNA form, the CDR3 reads TGCAGCGGAGGGGGCACTGAAGCTTTCTTT.

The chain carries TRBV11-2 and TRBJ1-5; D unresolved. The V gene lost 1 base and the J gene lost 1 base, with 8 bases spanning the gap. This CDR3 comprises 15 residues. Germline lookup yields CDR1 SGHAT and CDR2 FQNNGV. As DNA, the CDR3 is TGTGCCAGCAGCTTAGTAAGACTGAGCAATCAGCCCCAGCATTTT. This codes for CASSLVRLSNQPQHF. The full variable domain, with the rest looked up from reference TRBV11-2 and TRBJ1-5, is EAGVAQSPRYKIIEKRQSVAFWCNPISGHATLYWYQQILGQGPKLLIQFQNNGVVDDSQLPKDRFSAERLKGVDSTLKIQPAKLEDSAVYLCASSLVRLSNQPQHFGDGTRLSIL.

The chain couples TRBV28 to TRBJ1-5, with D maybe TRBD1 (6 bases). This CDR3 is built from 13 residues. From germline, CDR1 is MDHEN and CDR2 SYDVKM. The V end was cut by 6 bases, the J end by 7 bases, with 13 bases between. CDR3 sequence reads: CASRRPQGQPQHF. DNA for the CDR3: TGTGCCAGCAGGAGACCTCAGGGGCAGCCCCAGCATTTT.

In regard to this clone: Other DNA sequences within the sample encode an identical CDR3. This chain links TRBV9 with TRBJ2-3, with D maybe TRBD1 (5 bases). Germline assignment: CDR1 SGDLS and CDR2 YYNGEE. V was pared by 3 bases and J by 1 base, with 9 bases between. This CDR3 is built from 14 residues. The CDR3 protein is CASSAGQGTDTQYF. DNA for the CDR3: TGTGCCAGCAGCGCTGGACAAGGCACAGATACGCAGTATTTT.

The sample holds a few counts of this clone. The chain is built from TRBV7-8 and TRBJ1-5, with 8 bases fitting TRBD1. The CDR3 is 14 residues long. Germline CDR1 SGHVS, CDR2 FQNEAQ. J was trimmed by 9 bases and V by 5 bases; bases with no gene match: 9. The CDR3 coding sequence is TGTGCCAGCAGCCCGGACAGGGACTATGGGCCCCAGCATTTT. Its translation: CASSPDRDYGPQHF.

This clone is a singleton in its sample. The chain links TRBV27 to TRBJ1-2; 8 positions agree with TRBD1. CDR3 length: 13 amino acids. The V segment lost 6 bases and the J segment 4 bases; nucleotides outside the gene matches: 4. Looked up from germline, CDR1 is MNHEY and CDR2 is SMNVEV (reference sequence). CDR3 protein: CASSRQGPYGYTF. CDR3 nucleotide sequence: TGTGCCAGCAGCCGACAGGGGCCCTATGGCTACACCTTC.

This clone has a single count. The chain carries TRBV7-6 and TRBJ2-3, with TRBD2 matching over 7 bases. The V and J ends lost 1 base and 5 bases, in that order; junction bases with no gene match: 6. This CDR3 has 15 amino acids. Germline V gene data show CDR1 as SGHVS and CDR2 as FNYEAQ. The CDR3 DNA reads TGTGCCAGCAGCTTAGAGGCGGGAGCGGGAGATACGCAGTATTTT. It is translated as CASSLEAGAGDTQYF.

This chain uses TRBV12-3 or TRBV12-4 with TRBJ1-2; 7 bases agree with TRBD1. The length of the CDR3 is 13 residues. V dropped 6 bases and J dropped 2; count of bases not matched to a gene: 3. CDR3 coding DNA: TGTGCCAGCAGGGAACAGGGGAACTATGGCTACACCTTC. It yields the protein CASREQGNYGYTF.

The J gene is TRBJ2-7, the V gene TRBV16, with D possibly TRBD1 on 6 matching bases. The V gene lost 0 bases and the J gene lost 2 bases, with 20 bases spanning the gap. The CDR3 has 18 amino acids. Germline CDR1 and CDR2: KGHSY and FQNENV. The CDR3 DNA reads TGTGCCAGCAGCCAATCGATATTTTCAGGGGCTGAAGCCTACGAGCAGTACTTC. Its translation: CASSQSIFSGAEAYEQYF.

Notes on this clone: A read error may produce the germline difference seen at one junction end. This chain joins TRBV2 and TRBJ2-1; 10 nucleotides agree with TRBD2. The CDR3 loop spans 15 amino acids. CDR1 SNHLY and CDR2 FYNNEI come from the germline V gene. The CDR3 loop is CASREGLAVYNEQFF. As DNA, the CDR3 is TGTGCCAGCAGGGAAGGACTAGCGGTTTACAATGAGCAGTTCTTC.

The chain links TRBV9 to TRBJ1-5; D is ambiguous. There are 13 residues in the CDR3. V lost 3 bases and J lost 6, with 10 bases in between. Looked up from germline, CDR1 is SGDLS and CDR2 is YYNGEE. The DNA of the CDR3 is TGTGCCAGCAGCGCCGGGGAGGGTCAGCCCCAGCATTTT. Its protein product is CASSAGEGQPQHF.

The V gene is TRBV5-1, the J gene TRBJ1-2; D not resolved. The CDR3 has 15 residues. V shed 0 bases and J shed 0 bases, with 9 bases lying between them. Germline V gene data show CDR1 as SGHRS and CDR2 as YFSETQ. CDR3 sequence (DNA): TGCGCCAGCAGCTTGGTGGCCGGGACTAACTATGGCTACACCTTC. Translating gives CASSLVAGTNYGYTF.

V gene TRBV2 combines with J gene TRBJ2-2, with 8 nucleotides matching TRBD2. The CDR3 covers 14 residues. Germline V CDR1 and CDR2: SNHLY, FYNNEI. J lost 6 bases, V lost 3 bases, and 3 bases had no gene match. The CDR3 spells CASSDVLAAGELFF. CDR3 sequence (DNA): TGTGCCAGCAGTGACGTACTAGCGGCCGGGGAGCTGTTTTTT.

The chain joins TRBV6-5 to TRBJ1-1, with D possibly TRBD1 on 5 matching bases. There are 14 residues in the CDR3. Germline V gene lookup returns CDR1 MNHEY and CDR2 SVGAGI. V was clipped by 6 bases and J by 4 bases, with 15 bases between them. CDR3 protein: CASSKQGKGTEAFF. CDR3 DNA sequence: TGTGCCAGCAGCAAGCAGGGCAAGGGCACTGAAGCTTTCTTT.

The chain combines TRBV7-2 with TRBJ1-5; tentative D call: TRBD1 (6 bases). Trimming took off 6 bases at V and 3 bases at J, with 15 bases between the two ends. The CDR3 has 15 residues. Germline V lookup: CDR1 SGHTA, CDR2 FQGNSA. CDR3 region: CASRQASGDNQPQHF. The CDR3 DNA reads TGTGCCAGCAGGCAGGCCTCAGGGGACAATCAGCCCCAGCATTTT.

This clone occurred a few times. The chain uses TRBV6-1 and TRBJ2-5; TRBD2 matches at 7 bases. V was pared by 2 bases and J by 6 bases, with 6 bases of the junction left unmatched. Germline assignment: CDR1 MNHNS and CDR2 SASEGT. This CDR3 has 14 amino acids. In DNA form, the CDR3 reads TGTGCCAGCAGTGAATCGCGGGAGCCTAAGACCCAGTACTTC. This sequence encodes CASSESREPKTQYF.

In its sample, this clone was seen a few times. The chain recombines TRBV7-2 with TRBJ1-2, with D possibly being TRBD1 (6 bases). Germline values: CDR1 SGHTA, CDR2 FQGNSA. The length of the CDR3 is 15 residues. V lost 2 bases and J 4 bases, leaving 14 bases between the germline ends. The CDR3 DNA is TGTGCCAGCAGCTTATCGGTCGACAGGTTCTATGGCTACACCTTC. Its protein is CASSLSVDRFYGYTF.

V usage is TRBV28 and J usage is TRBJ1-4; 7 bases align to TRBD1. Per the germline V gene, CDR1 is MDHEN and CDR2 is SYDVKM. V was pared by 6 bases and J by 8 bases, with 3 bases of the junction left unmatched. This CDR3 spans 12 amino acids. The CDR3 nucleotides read TGTGCCAGCAGGGCACAGGGGGAAAAACTGTTTTTT. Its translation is CASRAQGEKLFF.

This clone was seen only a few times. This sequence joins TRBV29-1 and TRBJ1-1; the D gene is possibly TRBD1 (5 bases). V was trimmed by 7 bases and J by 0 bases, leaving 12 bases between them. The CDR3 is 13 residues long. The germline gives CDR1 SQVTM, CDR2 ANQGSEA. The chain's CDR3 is CSGRQQMNTEAFF. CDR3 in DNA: TGCAGCGGGCGACAGCAGATGAACACTGAAGCTTTCTTT.

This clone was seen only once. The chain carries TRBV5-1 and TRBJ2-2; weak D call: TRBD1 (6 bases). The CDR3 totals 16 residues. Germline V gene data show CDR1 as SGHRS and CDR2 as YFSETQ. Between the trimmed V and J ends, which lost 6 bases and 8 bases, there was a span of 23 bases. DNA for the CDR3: TGCGCCAGCACTAATCGGAACAGCAGGGGTTTAGGGGAGCTGTTTTTT. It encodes CASTNRNSRGLGELFF.

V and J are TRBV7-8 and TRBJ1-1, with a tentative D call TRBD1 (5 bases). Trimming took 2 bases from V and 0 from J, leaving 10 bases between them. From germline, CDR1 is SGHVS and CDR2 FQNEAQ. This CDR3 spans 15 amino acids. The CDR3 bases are TGTGCCAGCAGCTTAAGAAGGGGATTGAACACTGAAGCTTTCTTT. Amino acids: CASSLRRGLNTEAFF.

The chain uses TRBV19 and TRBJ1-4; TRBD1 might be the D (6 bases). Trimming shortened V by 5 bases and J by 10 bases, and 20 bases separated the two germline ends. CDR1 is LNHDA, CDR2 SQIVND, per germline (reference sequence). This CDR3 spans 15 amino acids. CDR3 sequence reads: CASSVTGSGHGKLFF. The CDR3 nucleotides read TGTGCCAGTAGTGTAACAGGGTCCGGGCACGGAAAACTGTTTTTT.

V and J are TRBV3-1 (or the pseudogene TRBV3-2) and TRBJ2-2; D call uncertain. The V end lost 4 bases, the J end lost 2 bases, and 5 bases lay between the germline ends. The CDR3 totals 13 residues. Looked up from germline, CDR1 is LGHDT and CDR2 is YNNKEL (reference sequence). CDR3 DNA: TGTGCCAGCAGCCCCTTTAACACCGGGGAGCTGTTTTTT. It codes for CASSPFNTGELFF.